This T cell receptor beta chain was identified in a study of cytomegalovirus exposure and HLA in healthy donors. Study outcomes and limitations: Donor immune exposure was known only as CMV serostatus. A prior analysis recorded that most TCR beta V segments were productive about 87% or about 30% of the time.

PCR involved 60 Vbeta and 13 Jbeta primers. The method was immunoSEQ multiplex PCR; TCRdb's version includes in-frame clones alone and lacks a portion of them. The table shows around 150,000 clones, with 73% occurring only once. This clone was seen a handful of times. Its antigen remains unknown. Trimming pared 1 base from V and 0 bases from J, leaving 14 bases between. The CDR3 consists of 17 residues. The V gene's germline CDR1 is LGHNA and CDR2 YNFKEQ. Specimen: PBMCs. The clonotype comes from a human donor in good health. This chain connects TRBV4-2 to TRBJ2-3, with D tentatively TRBD2 (6 bases). The CDR3 loop reads CASSQGRLAESTDTQYF. The DNA for the CDR3 is TGTGCCAGCAGCCAAGGACGATTAGCGGAGAGCACAGATACGCAGTATTTT.